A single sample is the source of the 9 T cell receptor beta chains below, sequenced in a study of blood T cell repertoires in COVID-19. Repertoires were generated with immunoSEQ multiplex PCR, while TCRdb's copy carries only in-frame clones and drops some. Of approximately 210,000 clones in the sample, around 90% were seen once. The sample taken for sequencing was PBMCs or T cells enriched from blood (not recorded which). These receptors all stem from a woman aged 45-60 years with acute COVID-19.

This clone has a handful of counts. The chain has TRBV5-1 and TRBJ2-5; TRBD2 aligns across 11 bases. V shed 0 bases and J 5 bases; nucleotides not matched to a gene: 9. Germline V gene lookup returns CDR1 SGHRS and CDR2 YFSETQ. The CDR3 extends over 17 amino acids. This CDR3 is CASSLVGLAGGMETQYF. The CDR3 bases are TGCGCCAGCAGCTTGGTGGGGTTAGCGGGAGGGATGGAGACCCAGTACTTC.

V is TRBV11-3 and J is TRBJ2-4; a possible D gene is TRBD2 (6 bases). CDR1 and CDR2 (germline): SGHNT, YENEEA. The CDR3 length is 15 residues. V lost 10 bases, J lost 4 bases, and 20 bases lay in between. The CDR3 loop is CANPLFRGGKNIQYF. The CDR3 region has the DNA TGTGCCAACCCCCTATTTCGAGGAGGGAAAAACATTCAGTACTTC.

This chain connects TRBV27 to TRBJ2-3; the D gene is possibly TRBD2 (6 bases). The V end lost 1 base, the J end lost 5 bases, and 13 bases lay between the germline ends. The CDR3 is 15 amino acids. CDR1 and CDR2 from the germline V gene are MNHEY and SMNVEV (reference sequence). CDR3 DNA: TGTGCCAGCAGTTTATTAGCGGATGGGGGAGATACGCAGTATTTT. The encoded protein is CASSLLADGGDTQYF.

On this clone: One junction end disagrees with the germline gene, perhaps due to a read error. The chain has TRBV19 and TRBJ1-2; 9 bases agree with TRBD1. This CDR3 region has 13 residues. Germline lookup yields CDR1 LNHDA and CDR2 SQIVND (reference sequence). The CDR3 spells CASRGQGTYDYTF. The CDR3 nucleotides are TGTGCCAGTAGGGGACAGGGAACCTATGACTACACCTTC.

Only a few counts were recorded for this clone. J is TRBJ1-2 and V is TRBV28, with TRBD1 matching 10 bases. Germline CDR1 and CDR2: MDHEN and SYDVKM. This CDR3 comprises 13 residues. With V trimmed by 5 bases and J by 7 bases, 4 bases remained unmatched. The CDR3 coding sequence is TGTGCCAGCAGTCGGGACAGGGGATCTGGCTACACCTTC. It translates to CASSRDRGSGYTF.

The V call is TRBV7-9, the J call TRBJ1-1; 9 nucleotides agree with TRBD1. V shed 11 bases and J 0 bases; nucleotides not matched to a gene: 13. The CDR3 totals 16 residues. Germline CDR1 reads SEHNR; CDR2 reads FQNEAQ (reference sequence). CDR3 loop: CAGRPGTGLMNTEAFF. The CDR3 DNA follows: TGTGCCGGACGACCCGGGACAGGGTTGATGAACACTGAAGCTTTCTTT.

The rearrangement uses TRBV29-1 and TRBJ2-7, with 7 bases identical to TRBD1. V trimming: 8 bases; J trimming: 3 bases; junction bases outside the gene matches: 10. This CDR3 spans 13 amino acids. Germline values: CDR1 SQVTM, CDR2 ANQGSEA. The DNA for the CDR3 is TGCAGCTACTACGGGACAGTAGACTACGAGCAGTACTTC. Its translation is CSYYGTVDYEQYF.

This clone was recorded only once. CDR3 residues: CASSLGPGIYEQYF. CDR3 DNA: TGTGCCAGCAGCTTAGGCCCAGGGATCTACGAGCAGTACTTC. This chain joins TRBV7-2 and TRBJ2-7; TRBD1 is a possible D gene (5 bases). CDR1 and CDR2 from the germline V gene are SGHTA and FQGNSA. V lost 1 base, J lost 3 bases, and 10 bases lay in between. CDR3 size: 14 residues.

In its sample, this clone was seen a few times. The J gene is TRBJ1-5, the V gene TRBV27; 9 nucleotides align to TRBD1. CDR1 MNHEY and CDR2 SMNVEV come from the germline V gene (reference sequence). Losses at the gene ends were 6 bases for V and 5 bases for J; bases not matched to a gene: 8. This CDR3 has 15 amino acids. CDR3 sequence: CASSSNRDRDQPQHF. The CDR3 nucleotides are TGTGCCAGCAGCTCAAATAGGGACAGGGATCAGCCCCAGCATTTT.